A selection of T cell receptor beta chains follows, all from one sample in a study of shared T cell receptors in the human thymus. Sequencing was performed with immunoSEQ multiplex PCR; in TCRdb, only in-frame clones are kept and a portion is missing. The repertoire consists of roughly 660,000 clones, with roughly 90% occurring once and the leading ten covering 0.0085% to 0.012%. The same data also went into a second study, on human thymus T cells.

Sequencing input: thymocytes. All receptors derive from a boy less than two years old with a congenital heart defect. Each CDR3 is given with its conserved first and last residue. D genes are given only for firm matches. Where a row states a size, it is once, few, many or the class of an expanded clone; other rows omit it.

J | V | D | size | DNA | CDR3
TRBJ2-7 | TRBV5-1 | TRBD1 | NA | TGCGCCAGCAGCTTGATCCCGGGACAGGCGCTCTACGAGCAGTACTTC | CASSLIPGQALYEQYF
TRBJ2-3 | TRBV19 | TRBD2 | NA | TGTGCCAGTAGTATAGGGGCTAGCGGGAACCCAGATACGCAGTATTTT | CASSIGASGNPDTQYF
TRBJ1-5 | TRBV18 | NA | NA | TGTGCCAGCTCACCCCTGAGGAGGGAGGTCGGTCAGCCCCAGCATTTT | CASSPLRREVGQPQHF
TRBJ1-1 | TRBV19 | NA | NA | TGTGCCAGTAGTCCGGGGGTTAGGGCTGAAGCTTTCTTT | CASSPGVRAEAFF
TRBJ2-7 | TRBV27 | NA | NA | TGTGCCAGCAGGATTACAGGGTCCTACGAGCAGTACTTC | CASRITGSYEQYF
TRBJ2-1 | TRBV27 | TRBD2 | NA | TGTGCCAGCAGTTTAGGAGGACTAGCGGATTACAATGAGCAGTTCTTC | CASSLGGLADYNEQFF
TRBJ2-7 | TRBV5-8 | TRBD2 | NA | TGTGCCAGCACCATTGCGGGGGTTTACGAGCAGTACTTC | CASTIAGVYEQYF
TRBJ2-3 | TRBV5-4 | TRBD2 | few | TGTGCCAGCAGCTTGGCGGGATTGACTAGCGGGAACGGGAATACGCAGTATTTT | CASSLAGLTSGNGNTQYF
TRBJ1-5 | TRBV25-1 | NA | NA | TGTGCCAGCGGCCCGGGGAATCAGCCCCAGCATTTT | CASGPGNQPQHF
TRBJ2-1 | TRBV2 | TRBD2 | NA | TGTGCCAGCAGTTTTACTAGCGGGAGGTACAATGAGCAGTTCTTC | CASSFTSGRYNEQFF
TRBJ2-1 | TRBV4-3 | NA | NA | TGCGCCAGCAGCCAAGAGGCGGACTTATACAATGAGCAGTTCTTC | CASSQEADLYNEQFF
TRBJ2-7 | TRBV5-1 | NA | once | TGCGCCAGCAGCCGGGACAAAAACTACGAGCAGTACTTC | CASSRDKNYEQYF
TRBJ2-5 | TRBV15 | NA | NA | TGTGCCACCAGCAGAGATGGGGGCGCCACTGGCGCGGAGACCCAGTACTTC | CATSRDGGATGAETQYF
TRBJ2-3 | TRBV18 | NA | few | TGTGCCAGCTCACGGGCAGGATCGGGCACAGATACGCAGTATTTT | CASSRAGSGTDTQYF
TRBJ2-1 | TRBV5-5 | NA | NA | TGTGCCAGCAGCTCAATGGACTCATACCCCTACAATGAGCAGTTCTTC | CASSSMDSYPYNEQFF
TRBJ2-7 | TRBV27 | NA | NA | TGTGCCAGCAGTATTCTAAACTCCTACGAGCAGTACTTC | CASSILNSYEQYF
TRBJ2-5 | TRBV19 | NA | NA | TGTGCCAGTAGTATTGTAGGGGGTGACCAAGAGACCCAGTACTTC | CASSIVGGDQETQYF
TRBJ1-5 | TRBV18 | TRBD1 | NA | TGTGCCAGCTCACCTCCGGACAGGGGAGAGAGCAATCAGCCCCAGCATTTT | CASSPPDRGESNQPQHF
TRBJ2-7 | TRBV6-5 | TRBD2 | NA | TGTGCCAGCAGTATAAAACTAGCGGGACTGGGCGAGCAGTACTTC | CASSIKLAGLGEQYF
TRBJ2-3 | TRBV28 | TRBD2 | NA | TGTGCCAGCAGCCCTCGGGGTAGCGGGGGCACAGATACGCAGTATTTT | CASSPRGSGGTDTQYF
TRBJ2-3 | TRBV9 | TRBD2 | few | TGTGCCAGCAGCGCGGGACTAGCGGGAGGACAGGGATTCACAGATACGCAGTATTTT | CASSAGLAGGQGFTDTQYF
TRBJ2-7 | TRBV4-3 | NA | NA | TGCGCCAGCAGCCAAGATAGTCCGGAGGCTAGCGCCAACTACGAGCAGTACTTC | CASSQDSPEASANYEQYF